This entry describes one T cell receptor (beta chain). Some clones are missing from TCRdb's copy, which holds only in-frame ones; the method was immunoSEQ multiplex PCR. The sample consists of 450,000 to 650,000 clones, about 84% of them appearing once. J lost 0 bases, V lost 4 bases, and 14 bases had no gene match. This CDR3 has 19 residues. Looked up from germline, CDR1 is SGHRS and CDR2 is YFSETQ. This entry belongs to a study of shared T cell receptors in the human thymus. These same data were also listed under a study on human thymus T cells. That paper notes: The sample donors, healthy Finnish infants, were having corrective surgery for congenital heart defects. Thymic resections from corrective heart surgery supplied the tissue. Across thymic and blood repertoires, the usage of V and J genes appeared to be biased. A high degree of thymic repertoire overlap among unrelated individuals was reported in related research.

This clonotype was obtained from a boy younger than two with a congenital heart defect. The V gene is TRBV5-1, the J gene TRBJ2-7, with TRBD2 matching over 12 bases. Sequenced input: thymocytes. CDR3 DNA: TGCGCCAGCAGCCCCAAGGGACTAGCGGGCTACCAGATCTCCTACGAGCAGTACTTC. It encodes CASSPKGLAGYQISYEQYF.